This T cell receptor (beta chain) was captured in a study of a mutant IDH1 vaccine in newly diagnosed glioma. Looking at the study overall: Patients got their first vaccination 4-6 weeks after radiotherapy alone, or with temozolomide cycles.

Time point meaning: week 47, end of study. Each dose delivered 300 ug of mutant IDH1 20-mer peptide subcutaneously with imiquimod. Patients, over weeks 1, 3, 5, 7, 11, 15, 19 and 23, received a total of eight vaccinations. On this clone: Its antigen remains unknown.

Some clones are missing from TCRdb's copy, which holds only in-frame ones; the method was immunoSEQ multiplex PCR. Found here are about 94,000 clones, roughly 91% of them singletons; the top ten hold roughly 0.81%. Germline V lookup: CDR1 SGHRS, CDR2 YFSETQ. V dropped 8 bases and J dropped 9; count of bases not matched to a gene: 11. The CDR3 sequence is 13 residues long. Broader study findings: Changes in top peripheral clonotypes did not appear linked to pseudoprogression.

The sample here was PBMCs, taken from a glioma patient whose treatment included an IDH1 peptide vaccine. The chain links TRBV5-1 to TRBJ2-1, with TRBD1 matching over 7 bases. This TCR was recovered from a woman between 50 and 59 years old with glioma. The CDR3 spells CASRVDRDGEQFF. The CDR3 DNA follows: TGCGCCAGTAGAGTAGACAGGGACGGTGAGCAGTTCTTC.